This T cell receptor (beta chain) was recovered during a study of OX40 agonist ivuxolimab in advanced cancers. Study-wide context: The costimulatory receptor OX40 (CD134) was targeted by ivuxolimab, a fully human IgG2 agonistic monoclonal antibody. Intravenous ivuxolimab was administered to patients every 2 weeks at six dose levels: 0.01, 0.1, 0.3, 1.5, 3 and 10 mg/kg. Of the 50 or so patients in dose escalation, about 20 had hepatocellular carcinoma, some 15 had melanoma, 9 had renal cell carcinoma and 9 had head and neck cancer. The dose-escalation cohort was about 86% male with a mean age of about 65 years, ranging from about 23 to 85. Prior anti-PD-1, anti-PD-L1 or anti-CTLA-4 therapy was permitted, and 30% to 45% of dose-escalation patients had received checkpoint inhibitors. Partial responses occurred in three dose-escalation patients: two with cutaneous melanoma and one with hepatocellular carcinoma. Peripheral TCRbeta sequencing was intended to test whether TCR sequence diversity was altered and clonal T-cell expansion was caused by ivuxolimab. The paper reports the monotherapy dose-escalation portion (N ≈ 50 patients) of the phase I ivuxolimab trial.

Genomic DNA was extracted from sorted cells for sequencing of the TCRbeta CDR3 region. The immunoSEQ Assay was used for sequencing of TCRbeta CDR3 regions. Held by TCRdb, this immuneACCESS table contains in-frame sequences only and omits some clones. Under half of the omission traces to an unresolved V gene where checked; the cause of the rest is unknown. The sample records approximately 37,000 clones, roughly 87% of which are singletons. 35% to 40% of the sample rests with the top ten. Overall study outcomes, separate from this receptor: The antigen specificity of the peripheral T cells that underwent clonal expansion was not determined. After ivuxolimab, more expanded clones were found on average in CD8+ T cells than in CD4+ T cells. In the 0.1-3.0 mg/kg groups, partial responders had among the lowest normalized peripheral clonal expansion, particularly in CD8+ T cells. At doses from 0.1 to 3.0 mg/kg, clonal expansion was seen in both CD4+ and CD8+ blood T cells between baseline and week 6. Low levels of normalized T-cell clonal expansion were also shown by some nonresponding patients.

The trial excluded patients who had a history of autoimmune disease or who were on systemic immunosuppression. In every dose cohort, peripheral blood was drawn for TCR sequencing at baseline, cycle 4 day 1, and cycle 7 day 1. Samples came from an open-label, multicenter, first-in-human phase I dose-escalation trial of ivuxolimab. Adults with locally advanced or metastatic head and neck squamous cell, hepatocellular, melanoma or renal cell carcinoma were enrolled in the trial. Before TCR sequencing, CD4+ T cells and CD8+ T cells from peripheral blood were sorted into separate populations. Reading the germline V gene (reference sequence) gives CDR1 PRHDT and CDR2 FYEKMQ. At the junction V is shortened by 0 bases and J by 2 bases; bases outside the gene matches: 0. The CDR3 runs 14 residues from the cysteine to the phenylalanine. Only the CDR3 DNA stays, 42 bases, in frame from base 1. In the case of this clone: What this receptor recognizes is not known. It has no much larger one-base neighbor in the sample; base qualities were not kept.

The chain employs TRBV13 and TRBJ2-7, and TRBD2 aligns with 8 junction nucleotides. The receptor was derived from an adult with an advanced solid tumor such as melanoma, head and neck, liver or kidney cancer. Sequences were derived from CD4+ or CD8+ T cells sorted from blood, sampled in a trial of the OX40 agonist ivuxolimab. The bases are TGTGCCAGCAGCTTAGGACTAGCGGCCTACGAGCAGTACTTC. This translates into CASSLGLAAYEQYF.